Here is one T cell receptor beta chain with its context. It was with 60 Vbeta and 13 Jbeta primers that the PCR ran. The method was immunoSEQ multiplex PCR; TCRdb's version includes in-frame clones alone and lacks a portion of them. The sample shows about 140,000 clones, approximately 91% of them seen only once. This entry comes from a study of cytomegalovirus exposure and HLA in healthy donors. Germline-derived CDR1 and CDR2 are GTSNPN and SVGIG (reference sequence). V was cut by 0 bases and J by 3 bases, with 11 bases left in between. This CDR3 has 14 amino acids. The origin of this receptor is a middle-aged woman in good health and CMV-seronegative. The specimen was PBMCs. The chain employs TRBV30 and TRBJ1-1; maybe TRBD1 (6 bases). The CDR3, as DNA: TGTGCCTGGAGTGTACTTGGACAGTACACTGAAGCTTTCTTT. It encodes CAWSVLGQYTEAFF.